A single sample gave rise to the 11 T cell receptor beta chains below, sequenced in a study of human thymus T cells. Corrective cardiac operations yielded the resected thymus tissue. Produced via immunoSEQ multiplex PCR; TCRdb's table is partial and in-frame only. The sample includes about 130,000 clones, over 85% of them seen just once. Source material: thymus tissue. The receptors come from a boy younger than two with a congenital heart defect but otherwise immunologically healthy.

The chain has TRBV5-6 and TRBJ1-5; D perhaps matches TRBD1 (5 bases). The V end was cut by 3 bases, the J end by 2 bases, with 12 bases between. The CDR3 is 15 amino acids. CDR1 and CDR2 from the germline V gene are SGHDT and YYEEEE. The CDR3 region has the DNA TGTGCCAGCAGCTCCCAGGGACGGGGCAATCAGCCCCAGCATTTT. This codes for CASSSQGRGNQPQHF.

CDR3: CASSHGRDRVPGNTIYF. For the CDR3, the DNA is TGTGCCAGCAGCCACGGCCGGGACAGGGTGCCCGGAAACACCATATATTTT. This chain uses TRBV7-6 with TRBJ1-3, with 9 bases aligning to TRBD1. V lost 5 bases and J lost 4; bases outside the gene matches: 12. Looked up from germline, CDR1 is SGHVS and CDR2 is FNYEAQ. This CDR3 has 17 residues.

This clone was observed a single time. The rearrangement links TRBV5-1 to TRBJ2-1, with TRBD2 matching over 13 bases. CDR1 is SGHRS and CDR2 is YFSETQ in the germline V gene. This CDR3 comprises 17 residues. With V trimmed by 4 bases and J by 0 bases, 4 bases remained unmatched. In DNA form, the CDR3 reads TGCGCCAGCAGCACCGGGACTAGCGGGGACTCCTACAATGAGCAGTTCTTC. Protein sequence: CASSTGTSGDSYNEQFF.

V and J are TRBV7-2 and TRBJ2-7; TRBD1 matches at 9 bases. V lost 5 bases, J lost 3 bases, and 11 bases stayed unmatched. Germline V lookup: CDR1 SGHTA, CDR2 FQGNSA. The CDR3 length is 16 residues. CDR3 region: CASSPVSGQGFYEQYF. Here the CDR3 DNA reads TGTGCCAGCAGCCCAGTCTCGGGACAGGGATTCTACGAGCAGTACTTC.

The chain recombines TRBV6-6 with TRBJ1-6; D gene uncertain. Trimming cost V 8 bases and J 0 bases, with 11 bases left between them. The CDR3 runs to 15 residues. Germline values: CDR1 MNHNY, CDR2 SVGAGI (reference sequence). The CDR3: CASSPGSSYNSPLHF. Written as DNA, the CDR3 is TGTGCCAGCTCCCCCGGGAGCTCCTATAATTCACCCCTCCACTTT.

This clone was seen more than once but under ten times. The CDR3 region has the DNA TGTGCCAGCAGCTGGGACAGGGACACTGAAGCTTTCTTT. Its protein product is CASSWDRDTEAFF. The chain uses TRBV7-2 and TRBJ1-1; TRBD1 matches at 9 bases. J lost 3 bases, V lost 4 bases, and 0 bases had no gene match. This CDR3 has 13 amino acids. Germline CDR1 reads SGHTA; CDR2 reads FQGNSA.

V and J are TRBV5-6 and TRBJ1-3; a possible D gene is TRBD1 (5 bases). Germline V gene sequence: CDR1 SGHDT, CDR2 YYEEEE. The CDR3 totals 14 residues. Trimming shortened V by 4 bases and J by 1 base, and 9 bases separated the two germline ends. CDR3 protein: CASSSDSSGNTIYF. CDR3 DNA sequence: TGTGCCAGCAGCAGTGACAGTTCTGGAAACACCATATATTTT.

The chain combines TRBV4-1 with TRBJ1-2, with D uncertain. The CDR3 sequence is 15 residues long. The V gene lost 0 bases and the J gene lost 4 bases, with 12 bases spanning the gap. Germline V gives CDR1 MGHRA, CDR2 YSYEKL. For the CDR3, the DNA is TGCGCCAGCAGCCAAGATTCCGGGGAATTCTATGGCTACACCTTC. Translation gives CASSQDSGEFYGYTF.

The rearrangement uses TRBV14 and TRBJ2-7; tentatively, D is TRBD2 (6 bases). V was clipped by 4 bases and J by 0 bases, with 13 bases between them. The CDR3 totals 15 residues. Germline V gene data show CDR1 as SGHDN and CDR2 as FVKESK. The CDR3 loop is CASSRGTESSYEQYF. The CDR3 coding sequence is TGTGCCAGCAGCCGAGGGACTGAAAGCTCCTACGAGCAGTACTTC. Full variable domain (missing parts from reference TRBV14 and TRBJ2-7): EAGVTQFPSHSVIEKGQTVTLRCDPISGHDNLYWYRRVMGKEIKFLLHFVKESKQDESGMPNNRFLAERTGGTYSTLKVQPAELEDSGVYFCASSRGTESSYEQYFGPGTRLTVT.

The V gene is TRBV7-8, the J gene TRBJ2-3; no firm D call. Germline loops: CDR1 SGHVS, CDR2 FQNEAQ. The CDR3 totals 13 residues. The V and J ends lost 7 bases and 3 bases respectively, with 11 bases between them. The CDR3 DNA reads as TGTGCCAGCATGAAGGACGTGACAGATACGCAGTATTTT. This translates into CASMKDVTDTQYF.

This clone was counted a single time. This chain joins TRBV29-1 and TRBJ1-2; D gene ambiguous. The V gene's germline CDR1 is SQVTM and CDR2 ANQGSEA. V dropped 2 bases and J dropped 5 bases, with 12 bases sitting between them. The CDR3 sequence is 13 residues long. Here the CDR3 DNA reads TGCAGCGTTGAACGGGTTCGTATTTATGGCTACACCTTC. Its translation is CSVERVRIYGYTF.